One and the same sample provided the 29 T cell receptor beta chains below, sequenced in a study of blood T cell repertoires in COVID-19. The table came from immunoSEQ multiplex PCR; TCRdb's copy has only in-frame clones and leaves some out. The table records about 200,000 clones, more than 65% of them present only once. The specimen was peripheral blood. These receptors were obtained from a human donor in a cohort sampled during active COVID-19.

The chain links TRBV21-1 to TRBJ2-5; the table's D gene call, TRBD1, was not cross checked with the DNA. TRBV21-1 is a pseudogene. The CDR3 is 17 residues long. The CDR3 DNA sequence: TGTGCCAGCAGCAAACAAGACACGCCCGGTAGACAAGAGACCCAGTACTTC. Translating it yields CASSKQDTPGRQETQYF.

The chain couples TRBV28 to TRBJ1-4; D perhaps matches TRBD1 (6 bases). CDR1 and CDR2 (germline): MDHEN, SYDVKM. The CDR3 loop spans 16 amino acids. Between the trimmed V and J ends, which lost 7 bases and 8 bases, there was a span of 23 bases. The CDR3 loop is CASKGGSAGENEKLFF. The CDR3 region has the DNA TGTGCCAGCAAAGGGGGGTCGGCGGGGGAGAACGAAAAACTGTTTTTT.

The V call is TRBV28, the J call TRBJ2-7; 8 bases agree with TRBD2. Germline values: CDR1 MDHEN, CDR2 SYDVKM. This CDR3 has 16 amino acids. The junction had 11 bases not matched to a gene; V was cut back by 5 bases and J by 2 bases. The CDR3 sequence is CASSDLETSETYEQYF. In DNA form, the CDR3 reads TGTGCCAGCAGTGACCTTGAGACTAGCGAGACCTACGAGCAGTACTTC.

The chain carries TRBV5-5 and TRBJ1-4; unclear D gene. The CDR3 totals 16 residues. The germline V gene has CDR1 SGHKS and CDR2 YYEKEE (reference sequence). Trimming shortened V by 4 bases and J by 7 bases, and 20 bases separated the two germline ends. CDR3 loop: CASSPSYLTGGEKLFF. The CDR3 bases are TGTGCCAGCAGCCCCTCGTACCTAACTGGAGGTGAAAAACTGTTTTTT.

The chain joins TRBV9 to TRBJ2-1, with 10 bases aligning to TRBD2. The ends lost 8 bases at V and 7 bases at J; junction bases unmatched: 12. Per the germline V gene, CDR1 is SGDLS and CDR2 is YYNGEE. The CDR3 sequence is 15 residues long. The CDR3 spells CASGQGASGSNEQFF. The CDR3 nucleotides read TGTGCCAGTGGCCAGGGGGCTAGCGGGAGTAATGAGCAGTTCTTC.

V is TRBV3-1 (or the pseudogene TRBV3-2) and J is TRBJ2-5, with a tentative D call TRBD2 (6 bases). With 4 bases removed from V and 5 bases from J, the gap between germline ends came to 14 bases. This CDR3 region has 14 residues. Germline V CDR1 and CDR2: LGHDT, YNNKEL (reference sequence). CDR3 DNA sequence: TGTGCCAGCAGCCTCGAACCTGGAGGGGAGACCCAGTACTTC. This codes for CASSLEPGGETQYF.

This clone showed up just a few times. The chain uses TRBV10-3 and TRBJ2-7, with TRBD1 identical over 9 bases. Germline-derived CDR1 and CDR2 are ENHRY and SYGVKD. This CDR3 is 15 amino acids long. V shed 4 bases, J shed 4 bases, and the junction held 8 bases outside the gene matches. In DNA form, the CDR3 reads TGTGCCATCAGTGCGGATAGGGGGACAGGGTACGAGCAGTACTTC. Protein: CAISADRGTGYEQYF.

The chain couples TRBV19 to TRBJ2-1; TRBD2 aligns across 9 bases. J was trimmed by 8 bases and V by 2 bases; bases with no gene match: 7. This CDR3 has 15 amino acids. Germline loops: CDR1 LNHDA, CDR2 SQIVND (reference sequence). The CDR3 region has the DNA TGTGCCAGTAGTATAATAGCGGGAGAACACTATGAGCAGTTCTTC. Protein sequence: CASSIIAGEHYEQFF.

The V and J genes are TRBV3-1 (or the pseudogene TRBV3-2) and TRBJ2-2; perhaps TRBD2 as D (5 bases). The CDR3 covers 14 residues. Per germline, CDR1 LGHDT and CDR2 YNNKEL (reference sequence). Deletions cut 6 bases from V and 5 bases from J, with 13 bases between. The CDR3: CASRSLGSTGELFF. The CDR3 region has the DNA TGTGCCAGCAGATCTTTGGGGAGTACCGGGGAGCTGTTTTTT.

J is TRBJ2-7 and V is TRBV15; perhaps TRBD2 as D (6 bases). The CDR3 length is 14 residues. Germline V CDR1 and CDR2: LNHNV, YYDKDF (reference sequence). The V end lost 3 bases, the J end lost 2 bases, and 11 bases lay between the germline ends. The CDR3 loop reads CATSRGGGPYEQYF. Here the CDR3 DNA reads TGTGCCACCAGCAGGGGTGGAGGGCCCTACGAGCAGTACTTC.

The chain has TRBV29-1 and TRBJ2-7; 7 bases map to TRBD2. The germline V gene encodes CDR1 SQVTM and CDR2 ANQGSEA. The CDR3 is 12 residues long. Trimming cost V 5 bases and J 7 bases; bases outside gene matches: 8. The CDR3 nucleotides read TGCAGCGTTAGGGACTATCCACGGGAGCAGTACTTC. The encoded protein is CSVRDYPREQYF.

The chain is built from TRBV5-1 and TRBJ1-1, with a weak D call TRBD1 (5 bases). V dropped 2 bases and J dropped 4 bases, with 12 bases sitting between them. CDR1 is SGHRS and CDR2 is YFSETQ in the germline V gene. The CDR3 contains 14 residues. The CDR3 DNA reads TGCGCCAGCAGCTTAGACAGAGTGGGCACTGAAGCTTTCTTT. Residues: CASSLDRVGTEAFF.

For the CDR3, the DNA is TGTGCCAGCTCACCCTCGGCGGTCACTGAAGCTTTCTTT. It is translated as CASSPSAVTEAFF. The V gene is TRBV18, the J gene TRBJ1-1; D is unclear. Trimming stripped 3 bases from V and 4 bases from J, with 9 bases between. CDR3 length: 13 residues. Germline V CDR1 and CDR2: KGHSH, LQKENI.

This chain joins TRBV21-1 and TRBJ2-7; TRBD1, the D gene given by the table, was not confirmed from the DNA. TRBV21-1 counts as a pseudogene. The CDR3 consists of 15 residues. The CDR3 sequence is CASSNTKDRVYEQYF. The CDR3 DNA reads as TGTGCCAGCAGCAATACCAAGGACAGGGTCTACGAGCAGTACTTC.

This chain links TRBV10-2 with TRBJ1-5; D is ambiguous. This CDR3 is built from 13 residues. V was pared by 6 bases and J by 0 bases, with 6 bases between. Germline V gene data show CDR1 as WSHSY and CDR2 as SAAADI. The chain's CDR3 is CASRSYSNQPQHF. In nucleotides, the CDR3 is TGCGCCAGCAGGAGTTATAGCAATCAGCCCCAGCATTTT.

This clone has a handful of counts. The genes are TRBV25-1 and TRBJ1-2, with 7 nucleotides matching TRBD1. The CDR3 is 16 amino acids. V shed 0 bases, J shed 8 bases, and the junction held 12 bases outside the gene matches. In germline, CDR1 is MGHDK, CDR2 SYGVNS. The CDR3 reads CASSEYQGVPVNGYTF. DNA of the CDR3: TGTGCCAGCAGTGAATACCAGGGGGTTCCCGTAAACGGCTACACCTTC.

The J gene is TRBJ2-1, the V gene TRBV19, with 11 bases lining up with TRBD1. Germline CDR1 is LNHDA and CDR2 is SQIVND (reference sequence). V gave up 5 bases and J gave up 9 bases; unmatched junction bases: 12. This CDR3 contains 16 residues. The CDR3 nucleotides read TGTGCCAGTAGTGGGACAGGGGGTTCGACTTGGCGTGAGCAGTTCTTC. Residues: CASSGTGGSTWREQFF.

This chain uses TRBV10-3 with TRBJ1-6; D call uncertain. The ends were cut back, 0 bases at V and 9 bases at J, with 21 bases in the middle. This CDR3 is built from 18 residues. Germline V gives CDR1 ENHRY, CDR2 SYGVKD. DNA for the CDR3: TGTGCCATCAGTGAGTCCACCCTCCGGGATATACGAGGTTCACCCCTCCACTTT. As protein: CAISESTLRDIRGSPLHF.

The chain couples TRBV9 to TRBJ2-3; TRBD1 matches 7 bases. CDR3 size: 14 residues. CDR1 is SGDLS, CDR2 YYNGEE, per germline. Losses at the gene ends were 4 bases for V and 1 base for J; bases not matched to a gene: 3. CDR3 sequence (DNA): TGTGCCAGCAGCTTCGGGACAGGCACAGATACGCAGTATTTT. Encoded protein: CASSFGTGTDTQYF.

The rearrangement joins TRBV18 to TRBJ2-1, with 11 positions matching TRBD2. Germline CDR1 KGHSH, CDR2 LQKENI. This CDR3 has 15 residues. J gave up 7 bases and V 4 bases, and 6 bases lay outside the gene matches. CDR3 region: CASSLTSGSRNEQFF. The CDR3 DNA sequence: TGTGCCAGCTCACTTACTAGCGGGAGTCGTAATGAGCAGTTCTTC.

This clone was seen once. The chain carries TRBV19 and TRBJ2-3; perhaps TRBD2 as D (6 bases). The CDR3 sequence is 16 residues long. The germline CDR1 and CDR2 sequences are LNHDA and SQIVND (reference sequence). The ends were cut back, 6 bases at V and 0 bases at J, with 16 bases in the middle. DNA for the CDR3: TGTGCCAGTAGAGAGGTGGGAGGTTCAAGCACAGATACGCAGTATTTT. This gives the protein CASREVGGSSTDTQYF.

The chain carries TRBV28 and TRBJ1-5; no firm D call. The CDR3 has 14 amino acids. The V gene lost 5 bases and the J gene lost 6 bases, with 14 bases spanning the gap. CDR1 is MDHEN and CDR2 is SYDVKM in the germline V gene. CDR3 residues: CASSRPAAGQPQHF. CDR3 DNA sequence: TGTGCCAGCAGTCGCCCGGCGGCCGGTCAGCCCCAGCATTTT.

The chain combines TRBV5-6 with TRBJ2-7; D may be TRBD1 (6 bases). Looked up from germline, CDR1 is SGHDT and CDR2 is YYEEEE. The ends were cut back, 5 bases at V and 1 base at J, with 10 bases in the middle. This CDR3 has 13 amino acids. CDR3 sequence (DNA): TGTGCCAGCAGATATACAGGGTCCTACGAGCAGTACTTC. Its translation is CASRYTGSYEQYF.

The genes are TRBV10-2 and TRBJ2-7, with a possible D match to TRBD1 (6 bases). V was trimmed by 4 bases and J by 0 bases, leaving 16 bases between them. The CDR3 length is 16 residues. Germline V lookup: CDR1 WSHSY, CDR2 SAAADI. The CDR3 region is CASSGPRDILSYEQYF. In DNA form, the CDR3 reads TGCGCCAGCAGTGGCCCCCGGGACATACTCTCCTACGAGCAGTACTTC.

The V gene is TRBV3-1 (or the pseudogene TRBV3-2), the J gene TRBJ2-1; D is uncertain. Per the germline V gene, CDR1 is LGHDT and CDR2 is YNNKEL (reference sequence). The CDR3 is 13 amino acids. The V gene lost 4 bases and the J gene lost 5 bases, with 9 bases spanning the gap. This chain's CDR3 is CASSLPTNNEQFF. The CDR3, as DNA: TGTGCCAGCAGCCTCCCGACAAACAATGAGCAGTTCTTC.

The CDR3 coding sequence is TGTGCCAGCAGTTACCCCGGACAGGGTACCTACAATGAGCAGTTCTTC. Its protein is CASSYPGQGTYNEQFF. The chain uses TRBV28 and TRBJ2-1; TRBD1 agrees at 8 bases. The CDR3 has 16 amino acids. Unmatched junction bases numbered 7, after V lost 4 bases and J lost 2 bases. The germline V gene has CDR1 MDHEN and CDR2 SYDVKM.

The chain carries TRBV5-5 and TRBJ2-7; 9 bases are shared with TRBD2. CDR1 and CDR2 (germline): SGHKS, YYEKEE (reference sequence). This CDR3 is 18 amino acids long. Trimming removed 0 bases from V and 4 bases from J; junction bases left unmatched: 14. CDR3 bases: TGTGCCAGCAGCTTGGCCGCCGTTAATAGCGGGAGAGGGTACGAGCAGTACTTC. Residues: CASSLAAVNSGRGYEQYF.

V is TRBV11-2 and J is TRBJ1-6, with D unresolved. The V end lost 1 base, the J end lost 10 bases, and 11 bases lay between the germline ends. The CDR3 contains 14 residues. Germline V CDR1 and CDR2: SGHAT, FQNNGV. The chain's CDR3 is CASSLVRKDSPLHF. CDR3 DNA sequence: TGTGCCAGCAGCTTAGTCAGGAAAGACTCACCCCTCCACTTT.

The chain employs TRBV5-4 and TRBJ2-7; possibly TRBD2 for D (5 bases). Trimming took 2 bases from V and 7 from J, leaving 16 bases between them. Germline V gene lookup returns CDR1 SGHNT and CDR2 YYREEE (reference sequence). The CDR3 totals 14 residues. CDR3 amino acids: CASSLRGRTEEQYF. As DNA, the CDR3 is TGTGCCAGCAGCTTACGAGGGAGAACGGAAGAGCAGTACTTC.